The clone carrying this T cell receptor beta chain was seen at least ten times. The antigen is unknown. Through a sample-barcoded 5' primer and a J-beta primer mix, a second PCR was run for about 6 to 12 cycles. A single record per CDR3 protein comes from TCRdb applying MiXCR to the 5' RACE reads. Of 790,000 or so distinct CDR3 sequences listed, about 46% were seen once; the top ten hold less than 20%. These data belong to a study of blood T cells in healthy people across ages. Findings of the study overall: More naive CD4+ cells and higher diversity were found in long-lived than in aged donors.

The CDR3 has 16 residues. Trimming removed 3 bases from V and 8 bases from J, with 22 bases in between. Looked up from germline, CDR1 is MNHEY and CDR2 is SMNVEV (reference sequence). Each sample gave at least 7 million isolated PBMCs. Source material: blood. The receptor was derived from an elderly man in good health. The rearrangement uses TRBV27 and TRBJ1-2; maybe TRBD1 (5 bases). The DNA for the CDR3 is TGTGCCAGCAGTTTCACTCCCCGGGGGGACGTAAGCGGCTACACCTTC. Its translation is CASSFTPRGDVSGYTF.